The 28 T cell receptor beta chains below come from one sample, sequenced in a study of cytomegalovirus exposure and HLA in healthy donors. The PCR made use of 60 Vbeta and 13 Jbeta primers. TCRdb keeps only in-frame clones here, not all; method: immunoSEQ multiplex PCR. Altogether approximately 210,000 clones are present, over 60% being singletons, with the ten largest covering around 0.99%. What was sequenced was PBMCs. All receptors come from a woman in her forties in good health and CMV-seronegative.

The chain is built from TRBV7-6 and TRBJ2-7; 11 bases are shared with TRBD2. Germline V gene sequence: CDR1 SGHVS, CDR2 FNYEAQ. V lost 5 bases and J lost 2; bases outside the gene matches: 8. The CDR3 is 16 residues long. CDR3 in amino acids: CASSPGLAARPYEQYF. CDR3 in DNA: TGTGCCAGCAGCCCGGGACTAGCGGCAAGGCCCTACGAGCAGTACTTC.

The chain carries TRBV11-2 and TRBJ2-7, with 9 bases identical to TRBD2. The CDR3 length is 16 residues. Germline CDR1 is SGHAT and CDR2 is FQNNGV. The V and J ends lost 2 bases and 2 bases, in that order; junction bases with no gene match: 7. CDR3 nucleotides: TGTGCCAGCAGCTTAAGCGGGAGGACCTCCCCCTACGAGCAGTACGTC. Residues: CASSLSGRTSPYEQYV.

The chain carries TRBV27 and TRBJ2-7; TRBD1 is a possible D gene (5 bases). CDR1 is MNHEY and CDR2 is SMNVEV in the germline V gene (reference sequence). Trimming left V 3 bases short and J 2 bases short, with 17 bases between. This CDR3 comprises 16 residues. CDR3 in amino acids: CASSFGHPSGAYEQYF. As DNA, the CDR3 is TGTGCCAGCAGTTTCGGACATCCATCCGGCGCCTACGAGCAGTACTTC.

The V and J genes are TRBV7-9 and TRBJ2-5, with D tentatively TRBD2 (5 bases). Deletions cut 5 bases from V and 5 bases from J, with 12 bases between. From germline, CDR1 is SEHNR and CDR2 FQNEAQ (reference sequence). This CDR3 spans 13 amino acids. The CDR3 spells CASSQGTGETQYF. In DNA, the CDR3 is TGTGCCAGCAGCCAAGGAACGGGGGAGACCCAGTACTTC.

This chain connects TRBV12-5 to TRBJ2-7; TRBD1 matches 7 bases. This CDR3 is built from 14 residues. Germline trimming cut 2 bases from V and 3 bases from J; bases unmatched to any gene: 4. CDR1 is LGHNT and CDR2 is FRNRAP in the germline V gene. The CDR3 here is CASGLSQGDYEQYF. In nucleotides, the CDR3 is TGTGCTAGTGGTTTGAGTCAGGGGGACTACGAGCAGTACTTC.

This clone was found a few times. The genes are TRBV7-2 and TRBJ2-7, with 9 bases aligning to TRBD2. J gave up 3 bases and V 5 bases, and 8 bases lay outside the gene matches. The CDR3 consists of 15 residues. Germline lookup yields CDR1 SGHTA and CDR2 FQGNSA. The CDR3 sequence is CASSALSGRGYEQYF. The CDR3, as DNA: TGTGCCAGCAGCGCACTTAGCGGGAGAGGCTACGAGCAGTACTTC.

The CDR3 spells CASSLYGQERNEQFF. DNA of the CDR3: TGCGCCAGCAGCCTCTACGGACAGGAGCGCAATGAGCAGTTCTTC. V is TRBV5-1 and J is TRBJ2-1; the match to TRBD1 covers 7 bases. The germline CDR1 and CDR2 sequences are SGHRS and YFSETQ. J gave up 6 bases and V 4 bases, and 10 bases lay outside the gene matches. The CDR3 extends over 15 amino acids.

This clone was counted only a few times. V gene TRBV7-9 combines with J gene TRBJ1-2; D is perhaps TRBD1 (6 bases). The V gene lost 0 bases and the J gene lost 4 bases, with 6 bases spanning the gap. The CDR3 is 13 amino acids. In germline, CDR1 is SEHNR, CDR2 FQNEAQ (reference sequence). In DNA, the CDR3 is TGTGCCAGCAGCTTAGCAGGGGGCTATGGCTACACCTTC. Its protein product is CASSLAGGYGYTF.

The chain has TRBV15 and TRBJ2-4, with TRBD1 as a possible D gene (6 bases). The germline V gene has CDR1 LNHNV and CDR2 YYDKDF (reference sequence). With 1 base removed from V and 3 bases from J, the gap between germline ends came to 13 bases. The CDR3 spans 16 residues. As DNA, the CDR3 is TGTGCCACCAGCAGAGCTCCGGACAGTTTCAAAAACATTCAGTACTTC. Translated, it gives CATSRAPDSFKNIQYF.

This clone was seen only a few times. V and J are TRBV7-9 and TRBJ2-3, with TRBD2 matching 8 bases. CDR1 and CDR2 (germline): SEHNR, FQNEAQ (reference sequence). V shed 3 bases and J 0 bases; nucleotides not matched to a gene: 5. CDR3 size: 16 residues. The CDR3 nucleotides read TGTGCCAGCAGCTTTCTAGCGGGTACCAGCACAGATACGCAGTATTTT. Translating gives CASSFLAGTSTDTQYF. Full variable domain (remainder filled in from reference TRBV7-9 and TRBJ2-3): DTGVSQNPRHKITKRGQNVTFRCDPISEHNRLYWYRQTLGQGPEFLTYFQNEAQLEKSRLLSDRFSAERPKGSFSTLEIQRTEQGDSAMYLCASSFLAGTSTDTQYFGPGTRLTVL.

The chain combines TRBV5-1 with TRBJ2-3; 12 nucleotides match TRBD2. Germline assignment: CDR1 SGHRS and CDR2 YFSETQ. This CDR3 is 18 amino acids long. V shed 0 bases, J shed 0 bases, and the junction held 5 bases outside the gene matches. CDR3 loop: CASSLGLAGDRSTDTQYF. The CDR3 DNA reads TGCGCCAGCAGCTTGGGACTAGCGGGAGATCGGAGCACAGATACGCAGTATTTT.

This clone was recorded a few times. This sequence joins TRBV11-2 and TRBJ2-1; D is possibly TRBD2 (5 bases). The CDR3 has 15 residues. Germline V gene sequence: CDR1 SGHAT, CDR2 FQNNGV. V was cut by 0 bases and J by 7 bases, with 13 bases left in between. CDR3 protein: CASSLDRASQNEQFF. The CDR3 nucleotides read TGTGCCAGCAGCTTAGATCGGGCTAGCCAGAATGAGCAGTTCTTC.

The rearrangement uses TRBV15 and TRBJ2-3; 7 nucleotides match TRBD2. The CDR3 extends over 15 amino acids. Germline CDR1 reads LNHNV; CDR2 reads YYDKDF (reference sequence). J was trimmed by 4 bases and V by 0 bases; bases with no gene match: 4. In DNA, the CDR3 is TGTGCCACCAGCAGAGATGCGGGAGCGGCAGATACGCAGTATTTT. It codes for CATSRDAGAADTQYF.

The V and J genes are TRBV5-1 and TRBJ1-6, with no clear D. V gave up 0 bases and J gave up 9 bases, with 16 bases separating them. The CDR3 is 16 amino acids. Germline CDR1 SGHRS, CDR2 YFSETQ. DNA for the CDR3: TGCGCCAGCAGCTTGGCCGGAGACCCGGAGATTTCACCCCTCCACTTT. This codes for CASSLAGDPEISPLHF.

The V call is TRBV6-5, the J call TRBJ2-5; possibly TRBD1 for D (5 bases). This CDR3 spans 13 amino acids. Trimming stripped 6 bases from V and 5 bases from J, with 13 bases between. Germline assignment: CDR1 MNHEY and CDR2 SVGAGI. CDR3 in DNA: TGTGCCAGCAGCCTCGGACAAGCGGAGACCCAGTACTTC. Translated, it gives CASSLGQAETQYF.

The chain employs TRBV30 and TRBJ2-5; TRBD2 might be the D (6 bases). V was pared by 0 bases and J by 1 base, with 12 bases between. Germline lookup yields CDR1 GTSNPN and CDR2 SVGIG (reference sequence). The CDR3 has 15 amino acids. The CDR3 coding sequence is TGTGCCTGGAGTGTCGGTAGCGGCCCCCAAGAGACCCAGTACTTC. This encodes CAWSVGSGPQETQYF.

This clone appeared a few times. This rearrangement joins TRBV6-1 to TRBJ2-7; possible D gene TRBD1, 5 bases. V was cut by 5 bases and J by 2 bases, with 13 bases left in between. Germline V gene data show CDR1 as MNHNS and CDR2 as SASEGT. The CDR3 contains 14 residues. CDR3 sequence reads: CASSSWTSAYEQYF. CDR3 bases: TGTGCCAGCAGTTCCTGGACATCCGCCTACGAGCAGTACTTC.

V and J are TRBV10-3 and TRBJ1-1; D uncertain. The germline V and J ends were trimmed by 5 bases and 2 bases, with 6 bases remaining between them. CDR1 ENHRY and CDR2 SYGVKD come from the germline V gene. This CDR3 comprises 12 residues. As DNA, the CDR3 is TGTGCCATCAGTTCGGTTAACACTGAAGCTTTCTTT. Translated, it gives CAISSVNTEAFF.

This chain links TRBV6-5 with TRBJ1-2; the match to TRBD1 covers 7 bases. Germline CDR1 reads MNHEY; CDR2 reads SVGAGI. This CDR3 region has 14 residues. The trim removed 2 bases at V and 3 bases at J, leaving 3 bases unmatched. CDR3 loop: CASSYTGQDYGYTF. CDR3 bases: TGTGCCAGCAGTTACACCGGACAGGACTATGGCTACACCTTC.

The rearrangement joins TRBV27 to TRBJ2-5; TRBD1 agrees at 7 bases. The CDR3 extends over 18 amino acids. The germline gives CDR1 MNHEY, CDR2 SMNVEV (reference sequence). The junction had 20 bases not matched to a gene; V was cut back by 5 bases and J by 5 bases. The CDR3 DNA is TGTGCCAGCAGTCTTCGACCTCCCCGACAGGGTTGGTGGGAGACCCAGTACTTC. Amino acids: CASSLRPPRQGWWETQYF.

The table lists this clone with a few counts. This CDR3 reads CASSDRRQQFF. The CDR3, as DNA: TGTGCCAGTAGTGATCGGAGGCAGCAGTTCTTC. This chain joins TRBV19 and TRBJ2-1; D perhaps matches TRBD2 (5 bases). The germline V and J ends were trimmed by 5 bases and 11 bases, with 10 bases remaining between them. The CDR3 runs to 11 residues. Germline CDR1 is LNHDA and CDR2 is SQIVND (reference sequence).

Regarding this clone: Its ends do not fully match the called genes, so a read error is possible. J is TRBJ2-1 and V is TRBV7-9, with 7 bases identical to TRBD1. CDR3 length equals 13 residues. From germline, CDR1 is SEHNR and CDR2 FQNEAQ (reference sequence). The CDR3, as DNA: TGTTCCAGCAGCCAGGGGGCCTACAATGAGCAGTTCTTC. Encoded protein: CSSSQGAYNEQFF.

CDR3 bases: TGCGCCAGCAGTTTACAGGGGGCGACCAATTCACCCCTCCACTTT. It encodes CASSLQGATNSPLHF. V and J are TRBV5-1 and TRBJ1-6, with 9 bases identical to TRBD1. From germline, CDR1 is SGHRS and CDR2 YFSETQ. The length of the CDR3 is 15 residues. V lost 5 bases to trimming and J lost 7 bases; unmatched junction nucleotides: 7.

Only a few counts were recorded for this clone. This rearrangement joins TRBV18 to TRBJ2-2; tentatively, D is TRBD2 (5 bases). The CDR3 runs to 18 residues. V was pared by 2 bases and J by 2 bases, with 18 bases between. CDR1 is KGHSH and CDR2 is LQKENI in the germline V gene. The CDR3 reads CASSPAPLAPLNTGELFF. CDR3 bases: TGTGCCAGCTCACCAGCGCCCCTAGCACCATTAAACACCGGGGAGCTGTTTTTT. The entire variable domain, with the rest obtained from reference TRBV18 and TRBJ2-2, is as follows: NAGVMQNPRHLVRRRGQEARLRCSPMKGHSHVYWYRQLPEEGLKFMVYLQKENIIDESGMPKERFSAEFPKEGPSILRIQQVVRGDSAAYFCASSPAPLAPLNTGELFFGEGSRLTVL.

The gene calls are TRBV6-6 and TRBJ1-1; 8 bases are a match to TRBD1. Trimming cost V 7 bases and J 2 bases; bases outside gene matches: 6. CDR3 length: 14 amino acids. The germline V gene encodes CDR1 MNHNY and CDR2 SVGAGI (reference sequence). CDR3 residues: CASIQGTGNTEAFF. The CDR3 bases are TGTGCCAGCATCCAAGGGACAGGCAACACTGAAGCTTTCTTT.

CDR3 residues: CAWNPGLLSLAGYTF. In DNA, the CDR3 is TGTGCCTGGAATCCGGGACTTCTCTCTCTAGCGGGCTACACCTTC. The J gene is TRBJ1-2, the V gene TRBV30; the D gene is possibly TRBD1 (5 bases). This CDR3 comprises 15 residues. The V gene's germline CDR1 is GTSNPN and CDR2 SVGIG (reference sequence). Trimming removed 4 bases from V and 8 bases from J, with 23 bases in between.

The gene calls are TRBV5-1 and TRBJ2-3; weak D call: TRBD1 (7 bases). The V end was cut by 3 bases, the J end by 4 bases, with 15 bases between. Germline CDR1 is SGHRS and CDR2 is YFSETQ. The CDR3 covers 15 residues. In DNA form, the CDR3 reads TGCGCCAGCAGCTGGACTGACAGGGAGGCAGATACGCAGTATTTT. It codes for CASSWTDREADTQYF.

The chain employs TRBV4-1 and TRBJ1-2; tentative D call: TRBD1 (5 bases). CDR3 size: 14 residues. The V end was cut by 3 bases, the J end by 6 bases, with 14 bases between. Germline CDR1 and CDR2: MGHRA and YSYEKL. CDR3 residues: CASSQTFGGNGYTF. The CDR3 bases are TGCGCCAGCAGCCAGACCTTCGGGGGGAATGGCTACACCTTC.